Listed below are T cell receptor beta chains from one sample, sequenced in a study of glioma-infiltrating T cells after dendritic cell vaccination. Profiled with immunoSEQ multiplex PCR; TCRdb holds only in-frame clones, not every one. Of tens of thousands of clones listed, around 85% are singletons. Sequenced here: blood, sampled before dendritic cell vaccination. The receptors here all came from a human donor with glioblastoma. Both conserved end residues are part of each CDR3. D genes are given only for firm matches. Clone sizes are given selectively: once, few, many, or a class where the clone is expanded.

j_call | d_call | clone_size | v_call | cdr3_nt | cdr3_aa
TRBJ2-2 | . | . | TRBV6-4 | TGTGCCAGCTCGACAGGGAACACCGGGGAGCTGTTTTTT | CASSTGNTGELFF
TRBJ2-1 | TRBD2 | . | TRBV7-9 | TGTGCCAGCAGAACTGGAGGCGGGAGCTCCTACAATGAGCAGTTCTTC | CASRTGGGSSYNEQFF
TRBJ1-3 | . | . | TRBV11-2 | TGTGCCAGCAGCTTAGGGCAATACGGACTAAACACCATATATTTT | CASSLGQYGLNTIYF
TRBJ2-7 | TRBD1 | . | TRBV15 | TGTGCCACCAGCAGGCTACAGGGGGCGCGGGACGAGCAGTACTTC | CATSRLQGARDEQYF
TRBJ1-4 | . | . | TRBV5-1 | TGCGCCAGCAGCTTGTTCGGTGGTTTTGATGAAAAACTGTTTTTT | CASSLFGGFDEKLFF
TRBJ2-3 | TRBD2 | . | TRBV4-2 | TGTGCCAGCAGCCAAGTAGCTAGCGGGGGGAACACAGATACGCAGTATTTT | CASSQVASGGNTDTQYF
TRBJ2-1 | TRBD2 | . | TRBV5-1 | TGCGCCAGCAGTCAAACCCTAGCGGGGGTCAATGAGCAGTTCTTC | CASSQTLAGVNEQFF
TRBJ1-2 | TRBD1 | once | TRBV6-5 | TGTGCCAGCAGCCGTATTGGGACAGGAGACTATGGCTACACCTTC | CASSRIGTGDYGYTF
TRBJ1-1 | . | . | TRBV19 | TGTGCCAGTAGTATAGTTGGGGGGGTGACTGAAGCTTTCTTT | CASSIVGGVTEAFF
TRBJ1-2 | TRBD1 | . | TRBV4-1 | TGCGCCAGCAGCCCCACAGGGGATTGGAATGGCTACACCTTC | CASSPTGDWNGYTF
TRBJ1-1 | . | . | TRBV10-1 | TGCGCCAGCAGTGGTTCTTCGGGGAACACTGAAGCTTTCTTT | CASSGSSGNTEAFF
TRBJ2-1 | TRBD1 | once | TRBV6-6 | TGTGCCAGCAGTCGACAGGGGGCGGGGTACAATGAGCAGTTCTTC | CASSRQGAGYNEQFF
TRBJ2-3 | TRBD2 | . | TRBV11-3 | TGTGCCAGCAGCTTAGGTTCGACTAGCTGGGATACGCAGTATTTT | CASSLGSTSWDTQYF
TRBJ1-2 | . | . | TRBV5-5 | TGTGCCAGCAGCTCGGGAGACCTTAACTATGGCTACACCTTC | CASSSGDLNYGYTF
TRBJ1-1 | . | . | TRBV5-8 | TGTGCCAGCAGCTTGGCCAGGGCCACAGGGCCGGCTTTCTTT | CASSLARATGPAFF
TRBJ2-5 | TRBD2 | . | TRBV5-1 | TGCGCCAGCAGCGGAGCGGGACCGACCTTTTCGGAGCAGTACTTC | CASSGAGPTFSEQYF
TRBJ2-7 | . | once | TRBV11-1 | TGTGCCAGCAGCTTAAACAGGGCCTACGAGCAGTACTTC | CASSLNRAYEQYF
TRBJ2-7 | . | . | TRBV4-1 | TGCGCCAGCAGCCAAGGGTCCAGAGGGGAGCAGTACTTC | CASSQGSRGEQYF
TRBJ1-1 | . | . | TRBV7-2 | TGTGCCAGCAGCTCAGGCCCAGCAATGAACACTGAAGCTTTCTTT | CASSSGPAMNTEAFF
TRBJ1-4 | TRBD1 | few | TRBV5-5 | TGTGCCAGCAGCAATCGACAGGGAACAAAACTGTTTTTT | CASSNRQGTKLFF
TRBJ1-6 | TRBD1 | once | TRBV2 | TGTGCCAGCAGGCGGACAGGGAATATTAATTCACCCCTCCACTTT | CASRRTGNINSPLHF
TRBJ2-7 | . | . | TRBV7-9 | TGTGCCAGCAGCTTAATAGGGAGCCGGGAGGAGCAGTACTTC | CASSLIGSREEQYF
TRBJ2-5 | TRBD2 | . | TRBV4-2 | TGTGCCAGCAGCCCAGCGGGAGCAGGCGAGACCCAGTACTTC | CASSPAGAGETQYF